A selection of T cell receptor beta chains follows, all from one sample in a study of T cells after yellow fever vaccination. TCRdb itself ran the 5' RACE reads through MiXCR, one entry per CDR3 protein. The sample lists around 200,000 distinct CDR3 sequences, 9.5% to 11% seen once, with about 40% in the top ten. The sample here was CD8+ T cells sorted from PBMCs, taken 15 days after the yellow fever booster vaccination. The receptors shown here come from a man younger than 35 who received the YFV17D yellow fever vaccine. The CDR3 runs from the conserved cysteine through the conserved F or W. Fields, in order: CDR3 protein, CDR3 DNA, V gene, D gene, clone size, J gene. A D gene is named only where the DNA matches it firmly. Clone size, where shown, is once, few, many, or a class for clones that have expanded.

cdr3_aa: CASSQSGGGRGQYF
cdr3_nt: TGTGCCAGCAGCCAGAGCGGGGGGGGAAGGGGCCAGTACTTC
v_call: TRBV5-4
d_call: TRBD2
clone_size: .
j_call: TRBJ2-5

cdr3_aa: CASSPLGPSPTGELFF
cdr3_nt: TGTGCCAGCAGTCCCCTAGGACCGAGCCCCACCGGGGAGCTGTTTTTT
v_call: TRBV12-3/TRBV12-4
d_call: .
clone_size: .
j_call: TRBJ2-2

cdr3_aa: CASSDDRYYGYTF
cdr3_nt: TGTGCCAGCAGCGATGACAGATATTATGGCTACACCTTC
v_call: TRBV7-8
d_call: .
clone_size: .
j_call: TRBJ1-2

cdr3_aa: CASSRRLAGFTDTQYF
cdr3_nt: TGCGCCAGCAGCCGCAGACTAGCGGGGTTCACAGATACGCAGTATTTT
v_call: TRBV5-1
d_call: TRBD2
clone_size: .
j_call: TRBJ2-3

cdr3_aa: CASSLGTGADTGELFF
cdr3_nt: TGCGCCAGCAGCTTGGGTACAGGGGCGGACACCGGGGAGCTGTTTTTT
v_call: TRBV5-1
d_call: TRBD1
clone_size: many
j_call: TRBJ2-2

cdr3_aa: CASSVAVSNQPQHF
cdr3_nt: TGTGCCAGCAGTGTGGCCGTTAGCAATCAGCCCCAGCATTTT
v_call: TRBV6-1
d_call: .
clone_size: few
j_call: TRBJ1-5

cdr3_aa: CATSITGLSADTQYF
cdr3_nt: TGTGCCACCAGCATAACAGGGCTCTCCGCAGATACGCAGTATTTT
v_call: TRBV15
d_call: .
clone_size: few
j_call: TRBJ2-3

cdr3_aa: CASSPGGTGQYEQYF
cdr3_nt: TGCGCCAGCAGCCCAGGGGGGACAGGTCAATACGAGCAGTACTTC
v_call: TRBV4-1
d_call: TRBD1
clone_size: .
j_call: TRBJ2-7

cdr3_aa: CASSLVGRDLHF
cdr3_nt: TGTGCCAGCAGCTTGGTCGGCAGGGACCTCCACTTT
v_call: TRBV5-5
d_call: .
clone_size: few
j_call: TRBJ1-6

cdr3_aa: CATRQTSNGYEQYF
cdr3_nt: TGTGCCACCCGACAGACTAGTAACGGCTACGAGCAGTACTTC
v_call: TRBV15
d_call: .
clone_size: few
j_call: TRBJ2-7

cdr3_aa: CASGLAGTGAYEQYF
cdr3_nt: TGTGCTAGTGGTTTGGCCGGGACAGGGGCCTACGAGCAGTACTTC
v_call: TRBV12-5
d_call: TRBD1
clone_size: .
j_call: TRBJ2-7

cdr3_aa: CASSVGGGSGNTIYF
cdr3_nt: TGTGCCAGCAGCGTAGGGGGCGGCTCTGGAAACACCATATATTTT
v_call: TRBV9
d_call: .
clone_size: few
j_call: TRBJ1-3

cdr3_aa: CASSHRPGRSNQEIQYF
cdr3_nt: TGTGCCAGCAGCCACCGGCCGGGACGTTCTAACCAAGAGATCCAGTACTTC
v_call: TRBV12-3/TRBV12-4
d_call: .
clone_size: few
j_call: TRBJ2-5

cdr3_aa: CASSQVEGLGTDTQYF
cdr3_nt: TGCGCCAGCAGCCAAGTAGAGGGGCTCGGCACAGATACGCAGTATTTT
v_call: TRBV4-1
d_call: .
clone_size: few
j_call: TRBJ2-3

cdr3_aa: CASSLPTVSPEAKNIQYF
cdr3_nt: TGCGCCAGCAGCTTACCTACTGTCAGTCCTGAAGCCAAAAACATTCAGTACTTC
v_call: TRBV5-1
d_call: .
clone_size: many
j_call: TRBJ2-4

cdr3_aa: CASRPGDNNSPLHF
cdr3_nt: TGCGCCAGCAGGCCGGGAGACAATAATTCACCCCTCCACTTT
v_call: TRBV5-1
d_call: .
clone_size: .
j_call: TRBJ1-6

cdr3_aa: CASSPPLLAGTETQYF
cdr3_nt: TGTGCCAGCAGCCCACCCCTACTAGCGGGCACCGAGACCCAGTACTTC
v_call: TRBV7-9
d_call: TRBD2
clone_size: few
j_call: TRBJ2-5

cdr3_aa: CASSAGTVNTGELFF
cdr3_nt: TGTGCCAGCAGTGCCGGGACAGTGAACACCGGGGAGCTGTTTTTT
v_call: TRBV7-7
d_call: TRBD1
clone_size: .
j_call: TRBJ2-2

cdr3_aa: CASSLVNRREATNEKLFF
cdr3_nt: TGTGCCAGCAGCTTAGTCAATCGCAGGGAAGCAACTAATGAAAAACTGTTTTTT
v_call: TRBV7-8
d_call: .
clone_size: few
j_call: TRBJ1-4

cdr3_aa: CASSQEGASEQFF
cdr3_nt: TGCGCCAGCAGCCAAGAGGGAGCGAGCGAGCAGTTCTTC
v_call: TRBV4-3
d_call: .
clone_size: few
j_call: TRBJ2-1

cdr3_aa: CASSLGTGDWTDTQYF
cdr3_nt: TGTGCCAGCAGCTTGGGGACAGGGGATTGGACAGATACGCAGTATTTT
v_call: TRBV5-6
d_call: TRBD1
clone_size: .
j_call: TRBJ2-3

cdr3_aa: CATSRAGTNTEAFF
cdr3_nt: TGTGCCACCAGCAGAGCCGGGACGAACACTGAAGCTTTCTTT
v_call: TRBV15
d_call: .
clone_size: few
j_call: TRBJ1-1

cdr3_aa: CASSPSGTGGQPQHF
cdr3_nt: TGCGCCAGCAGCCCATCCGGGACAGGGGGCCAGCCCCAGCATTTT
v_call: TRBV5-1
d_call: TRBD1
clone_size: many
j_call: TRBJ1-5

cdr3_aa: CASSQEWNQPQHF
cdr3_nt: TGCGCCAGCAGCCAAGAATGGAATCAGCCCCAGCATTTT
v_call: TRBV4-3
d_call: .
clone_size: .
j_call: TRBJ1-5

cdr3_aa: CASSSPTVFTDTQYF
cdr3_nt: TGCGCCAGCAGTAGCCCCACAGTTTTCACAGATACGCAGTATTTT
v_call: TRBV5-1
d_call: .
clone_size: .
j_call: TRBJ2-3

cdr3_aa: CASSEGTGVYGYTF
cdr3_nt: TGTGCCAGCAGCGAGGGGACAGGGGTTTACGGCTACACCTTC
v_call: TRBV6-4
d_call: TRBD1
clone_size: few
j_call: TRBJ1-2

cdr3_aa: CASSFQGNEQFF
cdr3_nt: TGTGCCAGCAGCTTTCAGGGTAATGAGCAGTTCTTC
v_call: TRBV9
d_call: .
clone_size: .
j_call: TRBJ2-1

cdr3_aa: CASSVGTDRAFF
cdr3_nt: TGTGCCAGCAGTGTGGGGACAGACCGAGCTTTCTTT
v_call: TRBV12-3/TRBV12-4
d_call: TRBD1
clone_size: .
j_call: TRBJ1-1

cdr3_aa: CAWTWGQGGNTEAFF
cdr3_nt: TGTGCCTGGACCTGGGGTCAGGGTGGAAACACTGAAGCTTTCTTT
v_call: TRBV30
d_call: .
clone_size: few
j_call: TRBJ1-1

cdr3_aa: CAISVTSGGATDTQYF
cdr3_nt: TGTGCCATCAGTGTGACTAGCGGGGGGGCCACAGATACGCAGTATTTT
v_call: TRBV10-3
d_call: TRBD2
clone_size: .
j_call: TRBJ2-3

cdr3_aa: CASSVASGGVKTQYF
cdr3_nt: TGTGCCAGCAGCGTAGCTAGCGGGGGGGTCAAGACGCAGTATTTT
v_call: TRBV9
d_call: TRBD2
clone_size: few
j_call: TRBJ2-3

cdr3_aa: CASSLWGAGYTF
cdr3_nt: TGTGCCAGCAGTTTATGGGGGGCTGGCTACACCTTC
v_call: TRBV12-3/TRBV12-4
d_call: .
clone_size: .
j_call: TRBJ1-2

cdr3_aa: CASSSGSGPAYNEQFF
cdr3_nt: TGTGCCAGCAGCTCCGGTAGTGGTCCCGCCTACAATGAGCAGTTCTTC
v_call: TRBV11-2
d_call: .
clone_size: few
j_call: TRBJ2-1

cdr3_aa: CVSSDRLTPADTQYF
cdr3_nt: TGTGTCAGCAGTGACAGACTAACCCCTGCAGATACGCAGTATTTT
v_call: TRBV6-1
d_call: .
clone_size: .
j_call: TRBJ2-3

cdr3_aa: CSVVLAANIQYF
cdr3_nt: TGCAGCGTTGTGTTAGCGGCTAACATTCAGTACTTC
v_call: TRBV29-1
d_call: .
clone_size: many
j_call: TRBJ2-4

cdr3_aa: CASSPGQGGNSPLHF
cdr3_nt: TGTGCCAGCAGTCCTGGGCAGGGGGGAAATTCACCCCTCCACTTT
v_call: TRBV27
d_call: TRBD1
clone_size: .
j_call: TRBJ1-6

cdr3_aa: CASSFGLAPQETQYF
cdr3_nt: TGTGCCAGCAGTTTTGGACTAGCTCCTCAAGAGACCCAGTACTTC
v_call: TRBV27
d_call: TRBD2
clone_size: .
j_call: TRBJ2-5

cdr3_aa: CASSQGSVERGVGNYGYTF
cdr3_nt: TGCGCCAGCAGCCAAGGTTCCGTGGAGCGGGGGGTAGGCAACTATGGCTACACCTTC
v_call: TRBV4-1
d_call: .
clone_size: few
j_call: TRBJ1-2

cdr3_aa: CASSQAVWRDEQYF
cdr3_nt: TGTGCCAGCAGCCAGGCTGTGTGGAGAGACGAGCAGTACTTC
v_call: TRBV14
d_call: .
clone_size: .
j_call: TRBJ2-7

cdr3_aa: CASSPSTGGAWEQFF
cdr3_nt: TGTGCCAGCAGCCCGTCGACAGGGGGCGCATGGGAGCAGTTCTTC
v_call: TRBV7-9
d_call: TRBD1
clone_size: .
j_call: TRBJ2-1

cdr3_aa: CASSQEGTGRSPLHF
cdr3_nt: TGCGCCAGCAGCCAAGAAGGGACAGGGCGATCACCCCTCCACTTT
v_call: TRBV4-3
d_call: TRBD1
clone_size: .
j_call: TRBJ1-6

cdr3_aa: CASSFLNTDTQYF
cdr3_nt: TGTGCCAGCAGCTTCTTGAACACAGATACGCAGTATTTT
v_call: TRBV7-2
d_call: .
clone_size: few
j_call: TRBJ2-3

cdr3_aa: CASSFEGGRYGYTF
cdr3_nt: TGCGCCAGCAGCTTTGAAGGGGGACGATATGGCTACACCTTC
v_call: TRBV5-1
d_call: .
clone_size: few
j_call: TRBJ1-2

cdr3_aa: CSARVSDGRYEQYF
cdr3_nt: TGCAGTGCTAGAGTATCGGACGGAAGGTACGAGCAGTACTTC
v_call: TRBV20-1
d_call: .
clone_size: .
j_call: TRBJ2-7

cdr3_aa: CASSSISYEQYF
cdr3_nt: TGTGCCAGCAGTTCGATTTCCTACGAGCAGTACTTC
v_call: TRBV6-2/TRBV6-3
d_call: .
clone_size: many
j_call: TRBJ2-7

cdr3_aa: CASSLYPKTGGTGELFF
cdr3_nt: TGTGCCAGCAGCTTATACCCTAAAACAGGGGGGACCGGGGAGCTGTTTTTT
v_call: TRBV7-7
d_call: TRBD1
clone_size: .
j_call: TRBJ2-2

cdr3_aa: CASRITVNTEAFF
cdr3_nt: TGTGCCAGCAGGATAACGGTAAACACTGAAGCTTTCTTT
v_call: TRBV6-2/TRBV6-3
d_call: .
clone_size: few
j_call: TRBJ1-1

cdr3_aa: CATSDPKTTGPDTQYF
cdr3_nt: TGTGCCACCAGTGATCCTAAAACGACAGGTCCAGATACGCAGTATTTT
v_call: TRBV24-1
d_call: .
clone_size: .
j_call: TRBJ2-3

cdr3_aa: CASSPRAGQGNSPLHF
cdr3_nt: TGTGCCAGCTCACCACGCGCAGGACAGGGAAATTCACCCCTCCACTTT
v_call: TRBV18
d_call: TRBD1
clone_size: few
j_call: TRBJ1-6